Listed below are T cell receptor beta chains from one sample, sequenced in a study of shared clonotypes between healthy human individuals. The repertoire was sequenced with immunoSEQ multiplex PCR; TCRdb's copy has only in-frame clones and lacks some. Of 650,000 to 800,000 clones in the sample, around 70% were seen once. What was sequenced was memory CD4+ T cells sorted from blood. The source is a woman aged 25 to 39 in good health. Each CDR3 is given with its conserved first and last residue. The order of the fields is CDR3 length, J gene, V gene, CDR3 protein.

15 TRBJ2-1 TRBV28 CASESGATSYNEQFF
11 - TRBV2 CASSEAYEQYF
15 TRBJ1-1 TRBV6-1 CASTSGGDANTEAFF
13 TRBJ1-2 TRBV6-1 CASIATGNYGYTF
15 TRBJ2-1 TRBV28 CASSLFGTGDNEQFF
14 TRBJ1-2 TRBV4-1 CASSQVAANYGYTF
16 TRBJ2-7 TRBV7-8 CASTEQSSGRAYEQYF
14 TRBJ2-7 TRBV28 CASSLSVRGGEQYF
18 TRBJ2-2 TRBV4-1 CASSQVLLAGANTGELFF
16 TRBJ2-1 TRBV25-1 CASSREPGLDHYEQFF
15 TRBJ1-1 TRBV5-4 CASSFGTGEGTEAFF
16 TRBJ2-3 TRBV9 CASSAWIAESTDTQYF
14 TRBJ2-3 TRBV5-1 CASSLAGVADTQYF
14 TRBJ1-5 TRBV6-6 CASSSLEGNQPQHF
15 TRBJ2-1 TRBV6-1 CASRRLAGGENEQFF
14 TRBJ1-4 TRBV18 CASSPGQGNEKLFF
13 TRBJ1-1 TRBV19 CASSMKRNTEAFF
14 TRBJ2-7 TRBV28 CASSSGTAAYEQYF
14 TRBJ2-1 TRBV11-2 CASRRSGVQNEQFF
16 TRBJ1-4 TRBV11-2 CASSRVGPTTNEKLFF
15 TRBJ1-5 TRBV28 CATAGGGLKNQPQHF
14 TRBJ1-1 TRBV7-8 CASSPGLLNTEAFF
17 TRBJ1-5 TRBV19 CASKGQGSGYSNQPQHF
15 TRBJ1-2 TRBV27 CASSSQPGGAVPHTF
13 TRBJ2-5 TRBV6-1 CASGVGPQETQYF
12 TRBJ1-2 TRBV5-8 CASSPGIYGYTF
16 TRBJ1-1 TRBV19 CASSIDLSPGGTEAFF
15 TRBJ2-3 TRBV10-1 CASSVLAVSTDTQYF
17 TRBJ2-3 TRBV19 CASSPRLAGSGTDTQYF
15 TRBJ2-1 TRBV6-4 CASSDSSQEGDEQFF
14 TRBJ2-7 TRBV29-1 CSVGTSGASYEQYF
14 TRBJ1-1 TRBV2 CASSERGSNTEAFF
14 TRBJ2-7 TRBV6-5 CASSYAGGSYEQYF
16 TRBJ2-6 TRBV7-9 CARGSKINSGANVLTF
12 TRBJ2-1 TRBV25-1 CATHGSYNEQFF
13 TRBJ2-7 TRBV19 CASSPGSSYEQYF
16 TRBJ2-7 TRBV5-1 CASSPHRQGGLHEQYF
13 TRBJ1-3 TRBV30 CARSTGVKNTIYF
13 TRBJ2-4 TRBV30 CAWSNVAKNIQYF
17 TRBJ2-1 TRBV2 CASSGASGRRSYNEQFF
15 TRBJ2-7 TRBV4-2 CASSQGLAANYEQYF
14 TRBJ2-5 TRBV7-8 CASSLVGRQETQYF
11 TRBJ2-5 TRBV20-1 CSAKPGETQYF
13 TRBJ1-3 TRBV2 CASSVSDRNTIYF